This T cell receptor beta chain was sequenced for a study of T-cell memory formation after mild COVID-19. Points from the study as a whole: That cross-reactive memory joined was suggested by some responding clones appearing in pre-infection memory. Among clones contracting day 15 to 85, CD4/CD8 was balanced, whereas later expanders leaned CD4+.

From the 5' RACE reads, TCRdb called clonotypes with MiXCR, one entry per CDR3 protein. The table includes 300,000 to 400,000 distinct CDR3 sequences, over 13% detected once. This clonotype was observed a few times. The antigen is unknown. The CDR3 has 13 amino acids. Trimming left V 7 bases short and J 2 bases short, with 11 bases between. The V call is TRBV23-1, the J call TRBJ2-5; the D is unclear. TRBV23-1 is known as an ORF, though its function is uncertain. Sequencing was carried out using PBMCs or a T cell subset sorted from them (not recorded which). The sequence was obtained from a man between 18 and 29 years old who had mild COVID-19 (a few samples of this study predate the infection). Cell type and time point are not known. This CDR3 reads CASTPGEQETQYF. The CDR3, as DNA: TGCGCCAGCACGCCCGGAGAGCAAGAGACCCAGTACTTC.